The source of this T cell receptor (beta chain) is a study of control samples from healthy donors and cancer patients. The germline CDR1 and CDR2 sequences are SGHAT and FQNNGV. V dropped 1 base and J dropped 7 bases, with 17 bases sitting between them. The CDR3 totals 16 residues. This clone was detected once. Libraries were prepared by immunoSEQ multiplex PCR; TCRdb keeps only in-frame clonotypes and omits some of them. This table holds tens of thousands of clones, nearly 90% found once. The TCR sequence derives from a man aged 50-59 years in good health. This chain links TRBV11-2 with TRBJ2-4; TRBD2 is a possible D gene (6 bases). The material sequenced was blood. CDR3 DNA sequence: TGTGCCAGCAGCTTAGGAGAGGGCGGGGCCTGGAACATTCAGTACTTC. Its translation is CASSLGEGGAWNIQYF.